This T cell receptor beta chain appears in the sequencing data of a study of shared clonotypes between healthy human individuals. Overall study findings and caveats: Sequencing depth was predicted to influence how clonotypes are shared among donors.

Concerning this clone itself: Its antigen is not known.

Sequenced by immunoSEQ multiplex PCR; TCRdb stores in-frame clones only, minus some. The sample shows about 490,000 clones, about 80% of them seen only once. Sequencing was performed on PBMCs. The clonotype comes from a woman in her forties in good health. Some clones in this sample may be carry-over from other donors' samples.

The DNA of the CDR3 is TGTGCCAGCAGCCCCGGGACAGGGAACACCGGGGAGCTGTTTTTT. Its protein is CASSPGTGNTGELFF. The J gene is TRBJ2-2, the V gene TRBV7-3, with 8 bases that match TRBD1. This CDR3 is built from 15 residues. The V gene's germline CDR1 is SGHTA and CDR2 FQGTGA. The V and J ends lost 5 bases and 1 base, in that order; junction bases with no gene match: 3.